This T cell receptor (beta chain) was recovered during a study of OX40 agonist ivuxolimab in advanced cancers. The repertoire was sequenced with immunoSEQ multiplex PCR; TCRdb's copy has only in-frame clones and lacks some. The sample shows around 58,000 clones, about 86% of them seen only once. On cycle 4 day 1 and cycle 7 day 1, as well as at baseline, blood was sampled. This clone was seen a handful of times. The V gene's germline CDR1 is LGHNT and CDR2 FRNRAP. V shed 5 bases and J shed 2 bases, with 15 bases lying between them. The CDR3 is 15 residues long. The chain carries TRBV12-5 and TRBJ1-2, with a possible D match to TRBD1 (5 bases). This receptor was obtained from an adult with an advanced solid tumor such as melanoma, head and neck, liver or kidney cancer. The input for sequencing was CD4+ or CD8+ T cells sorted from blood, taken in a trial of the OX40 agonist ivuxolimab. CDR3 nucleotides: TGTGCTAGTGGTCCCTGGGGGGGAAGAAACTATGGCTACACCTTC. The encoded protein is CASGPWGGRNYGYTF. The whole variable domain, remainder taken from reference TRBV12-5 and TRBJ1-2, is DARVTQTPRHKVTEMGQEVTMRCQPILGHNTVFWYRQTMMQGLELLAYFRNRAPLDDSGMPKDRFSAEMPDATLATLKIQPSEPRDSAVYFCASGPWGGRNYGYTFGSGTRLTVV.